The 6 T cell receptor beta chains below all came from one sample that was sequenced in a study of monozygotic twins with inflammatory bowel disease. TCRdb re-called the 5' RACE reads and shows each CDR3 protein once, DNA omitted. This sample lists roughly 150,000 distinct CDR3 sequences; its ten largest clones have roughly 1.2%. The sequencing sample was made of blood. These receptors were obtained from a human donor with ulcerative colitis or Crohn's disease, or a healthy co-twin of an affected twin (not recorded which).

The chain employs TRBV7-3 and TRBJ2-1; lacking DNA, the TRBD2 call made by TCRdb goes unchecked. This CDR3 spans 14 amino acids. Germline CDR1 SGHTA, CDR2 FQGTGA. The CDR3 spells CASSLDSRPNEQFF. Looking up the rest from reference TRBV7-3 and TRBJ2-1 gives the full variable domain: GAGVSQTPSNKVTEKGKYVELRCDPISGHTALYWYRQSLGQGPEFLIYFQGTGAADDSGLPNDRFFAVRPEGSVSTLKIQRTERGDSAVYLCASSLDSRPNEQFFGPGTRLTVL.

The chain uses TRBV4-1 and TRBJ2-2; TCRdb outputs TRBD2, but without DNA this stays unchecked. The CDR3 spans 17 residues. CDR1 is MGHRA and CDR2 is YSYEKL in the germline V gene. CDR3 sequence: CASSQRDLAGGVVELFF.

The genes are TRBV5-1 and TRBJ1-1. The germline V gene encodes CDR1 SGHRS and CDR2 YFSETQ. The CDR3 is made up of 12 amino acids. CDR3 sequence reads: CASSLGQDEAFF.

The rearrangement joins TRBV11-1 to TRBJ2-2; TCRdb calls TRBD2, which cannot be checked without DNA. CDR3 length equals 16 residues. Germline V gives CDR1 SGHAT, CDR2 FQDESV (reference sequence). The CDR3 sequence: CASRRGLGQNTGELFF.

This chain uses TRBV3-1 with TRBJ1-2. Looked up from germline, CDR1 is LGHDT and CDR2 is YNNKEL (reference sequence). The CDR3 extends over 14 amino acids. The CDR3: CASSQAASNYGYTF.

The chain joins TRBV5-1 to TRBJ1-1; TCRdb's D gene call, TRBD1, goes unchecked for lack of DNA. The CDR3 has 16 amino acids. In germline, CDR1 is SGHRS, CDR2 YFSETQ. This CDR3 is CASSLGTGPENTEAFF.